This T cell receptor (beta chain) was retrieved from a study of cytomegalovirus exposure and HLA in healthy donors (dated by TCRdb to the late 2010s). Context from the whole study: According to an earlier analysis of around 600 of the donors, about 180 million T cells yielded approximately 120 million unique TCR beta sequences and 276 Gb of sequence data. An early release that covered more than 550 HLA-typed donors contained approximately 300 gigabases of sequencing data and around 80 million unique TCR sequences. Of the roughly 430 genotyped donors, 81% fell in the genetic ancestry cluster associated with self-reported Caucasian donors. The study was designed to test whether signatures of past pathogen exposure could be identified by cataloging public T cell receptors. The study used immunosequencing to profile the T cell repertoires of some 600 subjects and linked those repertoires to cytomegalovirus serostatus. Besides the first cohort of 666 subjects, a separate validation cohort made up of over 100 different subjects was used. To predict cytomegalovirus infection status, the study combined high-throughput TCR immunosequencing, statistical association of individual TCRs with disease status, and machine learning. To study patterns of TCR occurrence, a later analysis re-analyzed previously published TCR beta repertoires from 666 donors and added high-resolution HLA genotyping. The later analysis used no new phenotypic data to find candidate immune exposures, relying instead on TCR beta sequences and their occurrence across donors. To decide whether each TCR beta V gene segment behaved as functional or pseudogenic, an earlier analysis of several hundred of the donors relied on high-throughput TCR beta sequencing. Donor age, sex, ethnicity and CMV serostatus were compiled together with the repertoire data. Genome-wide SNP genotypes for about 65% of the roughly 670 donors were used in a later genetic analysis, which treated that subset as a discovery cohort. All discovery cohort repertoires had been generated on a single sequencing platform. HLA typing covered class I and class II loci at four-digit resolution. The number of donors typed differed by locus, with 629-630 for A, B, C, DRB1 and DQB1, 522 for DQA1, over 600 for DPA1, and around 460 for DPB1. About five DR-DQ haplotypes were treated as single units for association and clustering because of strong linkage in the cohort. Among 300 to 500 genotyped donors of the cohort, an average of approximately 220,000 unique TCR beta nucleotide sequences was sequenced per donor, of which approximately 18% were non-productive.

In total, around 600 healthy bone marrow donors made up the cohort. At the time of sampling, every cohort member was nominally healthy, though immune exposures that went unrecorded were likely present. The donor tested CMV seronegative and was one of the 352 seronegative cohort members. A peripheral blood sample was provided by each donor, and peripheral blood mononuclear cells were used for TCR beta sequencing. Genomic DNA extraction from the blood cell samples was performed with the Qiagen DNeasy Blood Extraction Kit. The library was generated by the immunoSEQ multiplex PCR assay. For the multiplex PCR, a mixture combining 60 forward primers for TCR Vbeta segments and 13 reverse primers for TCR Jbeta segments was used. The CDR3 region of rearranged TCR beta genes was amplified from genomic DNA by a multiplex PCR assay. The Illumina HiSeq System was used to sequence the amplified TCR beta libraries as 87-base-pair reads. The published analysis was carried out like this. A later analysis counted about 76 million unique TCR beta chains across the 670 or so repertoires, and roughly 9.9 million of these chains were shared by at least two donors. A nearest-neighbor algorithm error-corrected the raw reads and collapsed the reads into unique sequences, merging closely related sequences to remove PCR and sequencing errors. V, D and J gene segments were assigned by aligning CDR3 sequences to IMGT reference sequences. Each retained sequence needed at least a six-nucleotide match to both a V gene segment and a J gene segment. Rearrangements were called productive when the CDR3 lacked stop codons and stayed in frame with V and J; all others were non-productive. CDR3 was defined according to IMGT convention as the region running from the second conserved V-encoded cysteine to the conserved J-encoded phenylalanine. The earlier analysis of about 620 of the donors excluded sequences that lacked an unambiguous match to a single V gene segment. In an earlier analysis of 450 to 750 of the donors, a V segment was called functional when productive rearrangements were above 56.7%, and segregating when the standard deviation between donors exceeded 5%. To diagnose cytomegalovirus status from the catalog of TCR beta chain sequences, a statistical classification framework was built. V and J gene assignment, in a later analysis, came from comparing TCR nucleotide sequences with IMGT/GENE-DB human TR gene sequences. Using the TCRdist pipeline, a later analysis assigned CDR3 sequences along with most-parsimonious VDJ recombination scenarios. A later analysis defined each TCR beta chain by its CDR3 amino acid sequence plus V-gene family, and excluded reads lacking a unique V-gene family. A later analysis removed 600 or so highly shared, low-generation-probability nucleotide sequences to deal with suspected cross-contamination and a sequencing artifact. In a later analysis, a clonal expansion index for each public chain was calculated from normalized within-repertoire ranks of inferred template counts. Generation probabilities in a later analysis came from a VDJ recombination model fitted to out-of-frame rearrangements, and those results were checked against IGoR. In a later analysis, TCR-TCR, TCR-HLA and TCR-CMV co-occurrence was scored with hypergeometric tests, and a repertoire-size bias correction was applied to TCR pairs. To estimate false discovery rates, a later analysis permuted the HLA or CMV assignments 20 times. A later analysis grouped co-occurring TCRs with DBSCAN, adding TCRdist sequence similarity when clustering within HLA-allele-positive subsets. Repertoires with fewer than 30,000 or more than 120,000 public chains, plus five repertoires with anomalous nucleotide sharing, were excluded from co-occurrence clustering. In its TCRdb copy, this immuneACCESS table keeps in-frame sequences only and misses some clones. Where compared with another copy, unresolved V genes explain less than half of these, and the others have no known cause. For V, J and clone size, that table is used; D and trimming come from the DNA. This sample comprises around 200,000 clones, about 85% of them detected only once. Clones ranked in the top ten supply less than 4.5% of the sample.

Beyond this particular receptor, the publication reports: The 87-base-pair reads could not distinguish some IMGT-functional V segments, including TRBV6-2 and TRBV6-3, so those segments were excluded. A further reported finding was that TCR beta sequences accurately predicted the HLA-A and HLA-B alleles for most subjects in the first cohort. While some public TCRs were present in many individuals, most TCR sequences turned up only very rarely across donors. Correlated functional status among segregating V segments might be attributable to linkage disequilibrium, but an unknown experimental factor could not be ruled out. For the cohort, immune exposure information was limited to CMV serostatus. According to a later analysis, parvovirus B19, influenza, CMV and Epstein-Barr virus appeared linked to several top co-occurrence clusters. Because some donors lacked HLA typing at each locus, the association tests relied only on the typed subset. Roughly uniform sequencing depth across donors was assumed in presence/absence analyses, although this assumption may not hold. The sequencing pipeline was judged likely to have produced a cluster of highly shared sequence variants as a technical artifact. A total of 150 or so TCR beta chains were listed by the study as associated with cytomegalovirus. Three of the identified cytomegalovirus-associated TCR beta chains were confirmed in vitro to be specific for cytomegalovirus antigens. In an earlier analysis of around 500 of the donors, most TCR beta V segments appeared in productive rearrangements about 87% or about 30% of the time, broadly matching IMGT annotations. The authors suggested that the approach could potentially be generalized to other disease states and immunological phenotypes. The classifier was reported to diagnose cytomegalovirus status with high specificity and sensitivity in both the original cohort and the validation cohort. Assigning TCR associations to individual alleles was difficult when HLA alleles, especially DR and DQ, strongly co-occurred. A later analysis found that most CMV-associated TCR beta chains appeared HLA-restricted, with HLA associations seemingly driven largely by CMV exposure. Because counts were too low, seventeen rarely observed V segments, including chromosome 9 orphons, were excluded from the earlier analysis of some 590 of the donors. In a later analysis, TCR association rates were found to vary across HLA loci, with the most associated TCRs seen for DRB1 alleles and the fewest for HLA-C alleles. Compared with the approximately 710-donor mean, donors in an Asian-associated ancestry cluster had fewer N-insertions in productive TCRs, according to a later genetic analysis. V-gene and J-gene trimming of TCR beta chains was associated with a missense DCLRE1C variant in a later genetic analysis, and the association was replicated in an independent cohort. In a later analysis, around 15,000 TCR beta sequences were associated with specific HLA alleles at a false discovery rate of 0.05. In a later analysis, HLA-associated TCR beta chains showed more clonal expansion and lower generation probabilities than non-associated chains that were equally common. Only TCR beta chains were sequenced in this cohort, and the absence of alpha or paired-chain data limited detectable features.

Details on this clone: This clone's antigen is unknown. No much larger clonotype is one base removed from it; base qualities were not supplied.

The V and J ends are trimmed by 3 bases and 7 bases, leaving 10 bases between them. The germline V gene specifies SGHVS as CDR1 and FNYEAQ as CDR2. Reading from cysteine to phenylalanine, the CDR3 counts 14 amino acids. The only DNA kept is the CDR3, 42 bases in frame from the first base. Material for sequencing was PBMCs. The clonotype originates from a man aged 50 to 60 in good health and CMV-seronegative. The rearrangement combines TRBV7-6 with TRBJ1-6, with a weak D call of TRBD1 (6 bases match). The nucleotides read TGTGCCAGCAGCTTGGGGGGGCGGAATTCACCCCTCCACTTT. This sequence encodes CASSLGGRNSPLHF.